This T cell receptor (beta chain) appears in the sequencing data of a study of cytomegalovirus exposure and HLA in healthy donors. The PCR ran on 60 Vbeta and 13 Jbeta primers. This table comes from immunoSEQ multiplex PCR, and its TCRdb copy is limited to in-frame clones, with some not included. The table has roughly 100,000 clones, 65% to 85% seen once. This CDR3 spans 16 amino acids. With 7 bases clipped from V and 1 base from J, the junction kept 6 bases outside the gene matches. From germline, CDR1 is ENHRY and CDR2 SYGVKD. The receptor was derived from a man in his forties or fifties in good health and CMV-seropositive. Sequences were obtained from PBMCs. V usage is TRBV10-3 and J usage is TRBJ2-2; 10 bases are a match to TRBD2. The CDR3 sequence is CAITGGTSENTGELFF. The CDR3 nucleotides read TGTGCCATCACGGGGGGGACTAGCGAGAACACCGGGGAGCTGTTTTTT.